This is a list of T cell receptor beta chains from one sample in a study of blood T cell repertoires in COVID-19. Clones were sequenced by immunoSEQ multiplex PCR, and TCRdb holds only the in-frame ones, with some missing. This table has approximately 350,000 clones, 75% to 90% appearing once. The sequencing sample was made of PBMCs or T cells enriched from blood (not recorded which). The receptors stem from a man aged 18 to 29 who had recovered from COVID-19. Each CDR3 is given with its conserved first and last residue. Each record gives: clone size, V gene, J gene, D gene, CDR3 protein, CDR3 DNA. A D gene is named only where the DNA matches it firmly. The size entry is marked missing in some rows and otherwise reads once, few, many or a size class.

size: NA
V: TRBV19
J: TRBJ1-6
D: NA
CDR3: CASSIHRDSPLHF
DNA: TGTGCCAGTAGTATCCACAGGGATTCACCCCTCCACTTT

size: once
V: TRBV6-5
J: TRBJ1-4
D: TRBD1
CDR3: CASSYGGQSNEKLFF
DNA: TGTGCCAGCAGTTACGGGGGACAGTCCAATGAAAAACTGTTTTTT

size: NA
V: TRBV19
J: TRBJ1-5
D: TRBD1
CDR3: CASSLNGQGLGPQHF
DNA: TGTGCCAGTAGTTTAAATGGACAGGGCCTGGGGCCCCAGCATTTT

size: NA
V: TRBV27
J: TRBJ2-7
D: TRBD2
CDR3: CASSLGLAGAFYEQYF
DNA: TGTGCCAGCAGTTTAGGACTAGCGGGAGCCTTCTACGAGCAGTACTTC

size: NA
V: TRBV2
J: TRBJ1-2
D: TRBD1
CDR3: CASREGQYYGYTF
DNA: TGTGCCAGCAGGGAGGGACAGTACTATGGCTACACCTTC

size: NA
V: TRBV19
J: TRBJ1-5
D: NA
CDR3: CASSIGGGAGQPQHF
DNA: TGTGCCAGTAGTATTGGGGGGGGCGCCGGGCAGCCCCAGCATTTT

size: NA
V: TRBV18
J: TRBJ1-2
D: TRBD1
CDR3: CASSPRFGQGEDGYTF
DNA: TGTGCCAGCTCACCCCGGTTCGGACAGGGGGAGGATGGCTACACCTTC

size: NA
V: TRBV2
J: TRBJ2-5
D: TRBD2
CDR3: CASREGTSGSYEDF
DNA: TGTGCCAGCAGAGAAGGGACTAGCGGGAGTTACGAGGACTTC

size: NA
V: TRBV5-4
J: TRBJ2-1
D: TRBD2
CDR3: CASSAPTSGDYNEQFF
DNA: TGTGCCAGCAGCGCGCCGACTAGCGGGGATTACAATGAGCAGTTCTTC

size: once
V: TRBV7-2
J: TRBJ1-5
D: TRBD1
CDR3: CASSADRGGQPQHF
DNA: TGTGCCAGCAGCGCCGACAGGGGTGGGCAGCCCCAGCATTTT

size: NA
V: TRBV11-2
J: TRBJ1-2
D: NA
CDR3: CASSLSAPRGGYTF
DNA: TGTGCCAGCAGCTTATCAGCGCCGCGGGGGGGCTACACCTTC

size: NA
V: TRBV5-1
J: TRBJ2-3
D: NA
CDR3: CASSLGLPTDTQYF
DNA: TGCGCCAGCAGCTTGGGACTTCCAACAGATACGCAGTATTTT

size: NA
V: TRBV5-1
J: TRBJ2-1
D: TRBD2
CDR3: CASSTVAGGLNEQFF
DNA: TGCGCCAGCAGCACGGTAGCGGGGGGGCTTAATGAGCAGTTCTTC

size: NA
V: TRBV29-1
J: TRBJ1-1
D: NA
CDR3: CSASGLYVTEAFF
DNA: TGCAGCGCCTCGGGTCTGTACGTCACTGAAGCTTTCTTT

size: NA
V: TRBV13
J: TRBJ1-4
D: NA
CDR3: CASSFSRAGPLNEKLFF
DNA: TGTGCCAGCAGCTTTTCCCGGGCAGGGCCCCTTAATGAAAAACTGTTTTTT

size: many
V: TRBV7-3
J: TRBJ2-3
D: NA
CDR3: CASSSLGGTDTQYF
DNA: TGTGCCAGCAGCTCCCTAGGGGGCACAGATACGCAGTATTTT

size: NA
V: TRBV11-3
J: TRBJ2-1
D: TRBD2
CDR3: CASSLRTSGYNEQFF
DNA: TGTGCCAGCAGCTTAAGGACTAGCGGATACAATGAGCAGTTCTTC

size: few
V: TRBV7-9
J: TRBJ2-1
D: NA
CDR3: CASGSTAYNEQFF
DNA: TGTGCCAGCGGGAGTACCGCCTACAATGAGCAGTTCTTC

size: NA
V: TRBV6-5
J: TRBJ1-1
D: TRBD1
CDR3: CASKPGQGNTEAFF
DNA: TGTGCCAGCAAGCCGGGACAGGGGAACACTGAAGCTTTCTTT

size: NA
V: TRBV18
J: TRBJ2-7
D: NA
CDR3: CASSPRDPIYEQYF
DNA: TGTGCCAGCTCACCCCGGGATCCCATATACGAGCAGTACTTC

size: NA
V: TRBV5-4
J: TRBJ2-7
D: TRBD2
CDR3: CASSWGLASEQYF
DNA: TGTGCCAGCAGCTGGGGACTAGCTTCCGAGCAGTACTTC

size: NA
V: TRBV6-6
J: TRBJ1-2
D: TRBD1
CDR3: CASSYSGQDYYGYTF
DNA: TGTGCCAGCAGTTACTCGGGACAGGACTACTATGGCTACACCTTC

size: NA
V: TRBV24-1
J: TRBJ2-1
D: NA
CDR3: CATSDNTNRGEQFF
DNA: TGTGCCACCAGTGATAATACAAATAGGGGTGAGCAGTTCTTC

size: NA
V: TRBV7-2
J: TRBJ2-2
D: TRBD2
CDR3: CASSRLAPNTGELFF
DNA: TGTGCCAGCAGCAGACTAGCACCGAACACCGGGGAGCTGTTTTTT

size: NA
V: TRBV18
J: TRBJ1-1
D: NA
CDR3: CASSRNSPAQDTEAFF
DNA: TGTGCCAGCTCCCGAAACTCTCCCGCGCAGGACACTGAAGCTTTCTTT

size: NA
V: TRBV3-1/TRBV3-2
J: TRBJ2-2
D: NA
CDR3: CASSRGIGVYGELFF
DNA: TGTGCCAGCAGCCGAGGAATAGGGGTGTACGGGGAGCTGTTTTTT

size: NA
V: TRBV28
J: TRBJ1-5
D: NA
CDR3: CASSLTTGNQPQHF
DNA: TGTGCCAGCAGTTTAACGACAGGCAATCAGCCCCAGCATTTT

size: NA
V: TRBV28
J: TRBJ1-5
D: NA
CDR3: CASRVREGGVGNQPQHF
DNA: TGTGCCAGCAGAGTACGGGAGGGAGGTGTGGGCAATCAGCCCCAGCATTTT

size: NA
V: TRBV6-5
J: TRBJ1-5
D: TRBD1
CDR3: CAITGPGGGNQPQHF
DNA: TGTGCCATCACGGGCCCAGGGGGCGGCAATCAGCCCCAGCATTTT

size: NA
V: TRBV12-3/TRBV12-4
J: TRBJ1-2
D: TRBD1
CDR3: CASSLADRGGYTF
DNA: TGTGCCAGCAGTTTAGCGGACAGGGGCGGCTACACCTTC

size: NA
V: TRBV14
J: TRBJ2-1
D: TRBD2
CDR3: CASSQGLAVYNEQFF
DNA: TGTGCCAGCAGCCAAGGACTAGCGGTTTACAATGAGCAGTTCTTC

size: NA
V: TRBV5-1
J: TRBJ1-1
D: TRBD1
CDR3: CASKLTGRNTEAFF
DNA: TGCGCCAGCAAACTGACAGGGCGGAACACTGAAGCTTTCTTT

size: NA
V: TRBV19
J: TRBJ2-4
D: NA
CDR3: CASNRWRAIKNIQYF
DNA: TGTGCCAGTAATCGCTGGAGGGCCATCAAAAACATTCAGTACTTC

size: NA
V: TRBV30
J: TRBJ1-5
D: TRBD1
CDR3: CAWSVPGQGRGQPQHF
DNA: TGTGCCTGGAGTGTACCGGGACAGGGAAGAGGTCAGCCCCAGCATTTT

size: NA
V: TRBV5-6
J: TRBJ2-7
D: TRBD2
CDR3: CASSLGAGTSGSEQYF
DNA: TGTGCCAGCAGCTTGGGGGCCGGGACTAGCGGGAGCGAGCAGTACTTC

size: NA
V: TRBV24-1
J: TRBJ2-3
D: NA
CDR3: CATSDHTDTQYF
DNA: TGTGCCACCAGTGATCACACAGATACGCAGTATTTT

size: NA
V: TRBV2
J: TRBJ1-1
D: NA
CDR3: CASSSGLRAFLDLEAFF
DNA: TGTGCCAGCAGTAGTGGACTAAGGGCTTTCTTGGACCTTGAAGCTTTCTTT

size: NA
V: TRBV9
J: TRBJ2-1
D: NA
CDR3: CASSVELAQYNEQFF
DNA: TGTGCCAGCAGCGTAGAACTAGCTCAATACAATGAGCAGTTCTTC